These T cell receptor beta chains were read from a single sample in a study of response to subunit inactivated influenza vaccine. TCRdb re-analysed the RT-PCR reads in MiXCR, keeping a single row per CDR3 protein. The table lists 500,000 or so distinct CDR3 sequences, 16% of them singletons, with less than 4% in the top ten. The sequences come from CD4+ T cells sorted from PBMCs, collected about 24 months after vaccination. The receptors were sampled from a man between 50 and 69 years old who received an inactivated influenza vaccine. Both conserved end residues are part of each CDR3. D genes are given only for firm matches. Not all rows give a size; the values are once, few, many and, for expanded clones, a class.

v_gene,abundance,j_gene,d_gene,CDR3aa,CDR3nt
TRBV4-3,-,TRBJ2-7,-,CASSQDSRGSYEQYF,TGCGCCAGCAGCCAAGATAGCAGGGGTTCCTACGAGCAGTACTTC
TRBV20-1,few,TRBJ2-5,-,CSARVSRGETQYF,TGCAGTGCTAGAGTCTCCCGAGGAGAGACCCAGTACTTC
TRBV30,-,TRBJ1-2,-,CAWSVLRRRDYGYTF,TGTGCCTGGAGTGTATTGCGTCGGCGGGACTATGGCTACACCTTC
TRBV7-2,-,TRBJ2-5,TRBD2,CASSDSGGRETQYF,TGTGCCAGCAGCGATAGCGGGGGGAGGGAGACCCAGTACTTC
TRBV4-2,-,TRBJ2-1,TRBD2,CASSQDILAGSGYNEQFF,TGTGCCAGCAGCCAAGATATACTAGCGGGAAGCGGTTACAATGAGCAGTTCTTC
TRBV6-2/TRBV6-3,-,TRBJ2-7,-,CASSYIQGYEQYF,TGTGCCAGCAGTTACATACAGGGTTACGAGCAGTACTTC
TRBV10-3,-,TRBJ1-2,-,CAISELRGSYGYTF,TGTGCCATCAGTGAGTTGCGGGGAAGCTATGGCTACACCTTC
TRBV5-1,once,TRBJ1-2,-,CASSLEQGTAGYTF,TGCGCCAGCAGCTTGGAGCAGGGGACGGCAGGCTACACCTTC
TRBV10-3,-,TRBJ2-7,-,CAIRVSNMPYEQYF,TGTGCCATCAGGGTGAGCAACATGCCCTACGAGCAGTACTTC
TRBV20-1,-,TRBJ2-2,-,CSASAGPRLGGELFF,TGCAGTGCTAGTGCCGGGCCACGACTGGGCGGGGAGCTGTTTTTT
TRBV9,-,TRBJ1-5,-,CASSADTNQPQHF,TGTGCCAGCAGCGCGGACACGAATCAGCCCCAGCATTTT
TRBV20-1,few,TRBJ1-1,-,CGGTRNGAFF,TGCGGTGGGACCCGAAATGGAGCTTTCTTT
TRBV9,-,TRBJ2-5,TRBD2,CASSPPGTSAETQYF,TGTGCCAGCAGCCCACCCGGGACTAGCGCAGAGACCCAGTACTTC
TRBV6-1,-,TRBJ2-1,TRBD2,CASRALAGGGEQFF,TGTGCCAGCAGGGCACTAGCGGGAGGAGGTGAGCAGTTCTTC
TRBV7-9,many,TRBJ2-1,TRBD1,CASSLRGPIEQFF,TGTGCCAGCAGCTTAAGGGGGCCGATTGAGCAGTTCTTC
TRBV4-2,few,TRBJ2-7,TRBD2,CASSQSSAGGVYEQYF,TGTGCCAGCAGCCAATCATCGGCGGGAGGGGTCTACGAGCAGTACTTC
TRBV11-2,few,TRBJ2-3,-,CASSRVTADTQYF,TGTGCCAGCAGTAGGGTTACGGCAGATACGCAGTATTTT
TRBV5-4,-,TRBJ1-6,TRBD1,CASSQQGVSYNSPLHF,TGTGCCAGCAGCCAACAGGGGGTTTCCTATAATTCACCCCTCCACTTT
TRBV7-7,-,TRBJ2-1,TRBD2,CASSRSGGVSNEQFF,TGTGCTAGCAGCCGTAGCGGGGGCGTCTCAAATGAGCAGTTCTTC
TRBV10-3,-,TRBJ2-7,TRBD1,CAISASGGLYF,TGTGCCATCAGTGCTTCAGGGGGATTGTACTTC
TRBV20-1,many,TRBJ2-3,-,CSASFRGFTDTQYF,TGCAGTGCTAGTTTCCGCGGGTTCACAGATACGCAGTATTTT
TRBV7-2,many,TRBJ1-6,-,CASSLAKGGRSLHF,TGTGCCAGCAGCTTAGCTAAAGGTGGGAGATCCCTCCACTTT
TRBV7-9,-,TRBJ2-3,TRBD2,CASISGLAYTDTQYF,TGTGCCAGCATTTCAGGACTAGCGTATACAGATACGCAGTATTTT
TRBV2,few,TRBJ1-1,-,CASSSSVGTEAFF,TGTGCCAGCAGTTCCTCCGTTGGGACTGAAGCTTTCTTT
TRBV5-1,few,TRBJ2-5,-,CASSHGRGGALGETQYF,TGCGCCAGCAGCCACGGGCGCGGCGGGGCCCTAGGAGAGACCCAGTACTTC
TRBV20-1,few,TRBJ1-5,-,CSAGGHRNQPQHF,TGCAGTGCCGGCGGACATCGCAATCAGCCCCAGCATTTT
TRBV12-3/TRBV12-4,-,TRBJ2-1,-,CASTFFSSGEQFF,TGTGCCAGCACCTTTTTCTCCAGCGGAGAGCAGTTCTTC
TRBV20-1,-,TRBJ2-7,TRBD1,CSATTQQGPPYEQYF,TGCAGTGCTACTACTCAACAGGGGCCTCCCTACGAGCAGTACTTC
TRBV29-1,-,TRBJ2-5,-,CSAGKIQETQYF,TGCAGCGCGGGAAAAATCCAAGAGACCCAGTACTTC
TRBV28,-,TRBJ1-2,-,CASSKQAYGYTF,TGTGCCAGCAGTAAACAGGCTTATGGCTACACCTTC
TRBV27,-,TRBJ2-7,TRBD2,CASSFVGLAGNEQYF,TGTGCCAGCAGTTTTGTGGGACTAGCGGGGAATGAGCAGTACTTC
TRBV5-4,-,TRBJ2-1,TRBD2,CASSPSGGTLYNEQFF,TGTGCCAGCAGCCCTTCGGGGGGAACCCTGTACAATGAGCAGTTCTTC
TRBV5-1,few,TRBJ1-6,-,CASSFDDNSPLHF,TGCGCCAGCAGCTTCGACGATAATTCACCCCTCCACTTT
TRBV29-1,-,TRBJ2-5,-,CSVVSETQYF,TGCAGCGTTGTGAGTGAGACCCAGTACTTC
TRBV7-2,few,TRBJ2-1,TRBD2,CASSEGLARNNEQFF,TGTGCCAGCAGCGAGGGACTAGCGAGGAACAATGAGCAGTTCTTC
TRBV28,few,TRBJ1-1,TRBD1,CASSLMGQGSFF,TGTGCCAGCAGTTTAATGGGACAGGGATCTTTCTTT
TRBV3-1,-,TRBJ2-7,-,CASSQRDKGEQYF,TGTGCCAGCAGCCAGAGAGATAAGGGCGAGCAGTACTTC
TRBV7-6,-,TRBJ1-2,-,CASPSPGTSYGYTF,TGTGCCAGCCCCTCACCCGGGACGAGCTATGGCTACACCTTC
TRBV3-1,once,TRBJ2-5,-,CASSQDRRGPQETQYF,TGTGCCAGCAGCCAAGATCGTCGGGGGCCCCAAGAGACCCAGTACTTC
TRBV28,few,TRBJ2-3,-,CASSFKGTGYF,TGTGCCAGCAGTTTTAAAGGAACAGGGTATTTT
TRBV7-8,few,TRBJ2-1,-,CASSLSGPFVEQFF,TGTGCCAGCAGCCTCAGCGGGCCCTTTGTTGAGCAGTTCTTC
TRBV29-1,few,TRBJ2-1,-,CSVETFTSNEQFF,TGCAGCGTTGAGACCTTCACCAGCAATGAGCAGTTCTTC
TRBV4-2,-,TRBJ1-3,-,CASSQEATGASGNTIYF,TGTGCCAGCAGCCAAGAAGCCACAGGAGCCTCTGGAAACACCATATATTTT
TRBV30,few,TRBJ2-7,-,CAWNPVGHRYEQYF,TGTGCCTGGAATCCTGTAGGACACCGGTACGAGCAGTACTTC
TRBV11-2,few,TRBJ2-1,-,CASLAQGGGEQFF,TGTGCCAGCTTAGCCCAAGGAGGGGGTGAGCAGTTCTTC
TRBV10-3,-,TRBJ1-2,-,CASEPTGDNYGYTF,TGTGCCTCCGAGCCGACAGGAGATAACTATGGCTACACCTTC
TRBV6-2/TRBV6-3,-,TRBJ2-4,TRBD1,CASSSPTGGNIQYF,TGTGCCAGCAGTTCCCCGACAGGGGGAAACATTCAGTACTTC
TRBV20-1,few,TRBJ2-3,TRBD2,CSAVRLAGPRTDTQYF,TGCAGTGCTGTGCGACTAGCGGGGCCTCGCACAGATACGCAGTATTTT
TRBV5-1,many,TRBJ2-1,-,CASTKEHLAAGEQFF,TGCGCCAGTACAAAGGAGCATCTAGCCGCCGGGGAGCAGTTCTTC
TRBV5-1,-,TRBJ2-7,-,CASSIRQDLRGYEQYF,TGCGCCAGCAGCATTAGACAGGACCTTCGTGGCTACGAGCAGTACTTC
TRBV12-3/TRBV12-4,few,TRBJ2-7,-,CASSFKAGPPYEQYF,TGTGCCAGCAGTTTTAAGGCGGGGCCACCCTACGAGCAGTACTTC
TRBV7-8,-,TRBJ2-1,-,CASSLGWLAGEQFF,TGTGCCAGCAGCTTAGGTTGGCTGGCGGGGGAGCAGTTCTTC
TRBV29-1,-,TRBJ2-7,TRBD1,CSVVGQGFGEQYF,TGCAGCGTCGTTGGACAGGGGTTCGGCGAGCAGTACTTC
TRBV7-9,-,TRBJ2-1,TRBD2,CASSLGGLAGGEQFF,TGTGCCAGCAGCTTAGGGGGACTAGCGGGGGGAGAGCAGTTCTTC
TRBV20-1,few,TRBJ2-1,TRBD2,CSATIGRARNEQFF,TGCAGTGCCACTATCGGGAGGGCCAGGAATGAGCAGTTCTTC
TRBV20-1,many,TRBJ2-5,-,CSARADLLQETQYF,TGCAGTGCTAGAGCGGACCTTCTTCAAGAGACCCAGTACTTC
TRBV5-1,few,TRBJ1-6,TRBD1,CASSSQTGANSPLHF,TGCGCCAGCAGCTCCCAGACAGGGGCTAATTCACCCCTCCACTTT
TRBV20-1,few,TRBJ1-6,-,CSARDGGQSYNSPLHF,TGCAGTGCTAGAGACGGGGGGCAGTCCTATAATTCACCCCTCCACTTT
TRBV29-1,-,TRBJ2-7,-,CSVNTLSYEQYF,TGCAGCGTTAATACCTTATCCTACGAGCAGTACTTC